What follows are 10 T cell receptor beta chains derived from one specimen sequenced in a study of cytomegalovirus exposure and HLA in healthy donors. The primer mix had 60 Vbeta and 13 Jbeta primers. Using immunoSEQ multiplex PCR, the repertoire was profiled, and TCRdb retains in-frame clones only, with some absent. Among about 120,000 clones listed, over 8.5% were seen once. Sequencing input: PBMCs. The receptor source for this set is a woman aged 40-49 years in good health and CMV-seropositive.

This clone has just a few counts. The V gene is TRBV5-6, the J gene TRBJ1-3; 8 positions match TRBD1. This CDR3 spans 19 amino acids. Germline CDR1 and CDR2: SGHDT and YYEEEE. V shed 4 bases and J 1 base; nucleotides not matched to a gene: 16. The chain's CDR3 is CASSLSGQGQPDSGNTIYF. CDR3 DNA sequence: TGTGCCAGCAGCCTCTCTGGACAGGGCCAACCCGATTCTGGAAACACCATATATTTT.

The chain joins TRBV10-1 to TRBJ2-7; D possibly corresponds to TRBD2 (5 bases). The germline V and J ends were trimmed by 3 bases and 5 bases, with 14 bases remaining between them. Germline CDR1 reads WNHNN; CDR2 reads SYGVQD (reference sequence). This CDR3 spans 14 amino acids. CDR3 nucleotide sequence: TGCGCCAGCAGTGAATCGAGTGGAGGAAACGAGCAGTACTTC. Protein product: CASSESSGGNEQYF.

This clone was observed a few times. The chain is built from TRBV2 and TRBJ1-2; D not certain. Trimming took 2 bases from V and 6 from J, leaving 7 bases between them. This CDR3 is built from 12 residues. Germline CDR1 and CDR2: SNHLY and FYNNEI. The CDR3 sequence: CASSEQLHGYTF. DNA of the CDR3: TGTGCCAGCAGTGAACAGTTACATGGCTACACCTTC.

The chain has TRBV29-1 and TRBJ1-3, with D perhaps TRBD1 (5 bases). CDR3 length: 16 amino acids. The germline V gene encodes CDR1 SQVTM and CDR2 ANQGSEA. With 0 bases removed from V and 2 bases from J, the gap between germline ends came to 14 bases. The CDR3 sequence: CSVEDLRDGTGNTIYF. The DNA for the CDR3 is TGCAGCGTTGAAGATCTCAGGGATGGGACTGGAAACACCATATATTTT.

The CDR3, as DNA: TGTGCCAGTAGTATAGAGGAATTCCGACAGGGGGCTGTTTATAGCAATCAGCCCCAGCATTTT. Encoded protein: CASSIEEFRQGAVYSNQPQHF. The chain links TRBV19 to TRBJ1-5; 10 bases align to TRBD1. Per germline, CDR1 LNHDA and CDR2 SQIVND (reference sequence). Unmatched junction bases numbered 14, after V lost 0 bases and J lost 0 bases. The CDR3 has 21 residues.

This clone came up a few times. The chain joins TRBV11-2 to TRBJ2-5; TRBD2 matches 7 bases. Germline assignment: CDR1 SGHAT and CDR2 FQNNGV. Losses at the gene ends were 5 bases for V and 4 bases for J; bases not matched to a gene: 7. The CDR3 is 14 amino acids. Here the CDR3 DNA reads TGTGCCAGCAGCCCACGGACTAGTGGAGAGACCCAGTACTTC. Its protein is CASSPRTSGETQYF.

V usage is TRBV19 and J usage is TRBJ1-2, with 8 bases matching TRBD1. The length of the CDR3 is 13 residues. Trimming cost V 4 bases and J 8 bases; bases outside gene matches: 6. Germline CDR1 LNHDA, CDR2 SQIVND (reference sequence). The CDR3 DNA follows: TGTGCCAGTAGTACGGGACAGGATTACGGCTACACCTTC. Its translation: CASSTGQDYGYTF.

This clone showed up just a few times. The chain couples TRBV9 to TRBJ1-1; D perhaps matches TRBD1 (6 bases). Between the trimmed V and J ends, which lost 0 bases and 3 bases, there was a span of 9 bases. Germline CDR1 reads SGDLS; CDR2 reads YYNGEE. The length of the CDR3 is 14 residues. CDR3 nucleotide sequence: TGTGCCAGCAGCGTAGGTCCAGGGGACACTGAAGCTTTCTTT. It yields the protein CASSVGPGDTEAFF.

This sequence joins TRBV2 and TRBJ1-3, with a possible D match to TRBD1 (6 bases). The CDR3 totals 14 residues. Per the germline V gene, CDR1 is SNHLY and CDR2 is FYNNEI. V lost 6 bases, J lost 0 bases, and 9 bases lay in between. The CDR3 DNA is TGTGCCAGCAGCCCGACAGGCTCTGGAAACACCATATATTTT. It codes for CASSPTGSGNTIYF.

The V call is TRBV7-9, the J call TRBJ2-7; D may be TRBD1 (6 bases). The V gene lost 2 bases and the J gene lost 5 bases, with 13 bases spanning the gap. This CDR3 has 14 residues. Germline CDR1 is SEHNR and CDR2 is FQNEAQ (reference sequence). CDR3 region: CASSLRQGPDEQYF. CDR3 DNA: TGTGCCAGCAGCTTAAGGCAGGGGCCCGACGAGCAGTACTTC.